This T cell receptor (beta chain) was captured in a study of molecular identifiers for immune sequencing clone quantification (dated by TCRdb to 2017 to 2018). Study-level background: In a replicate experiment, RNA from about 19,000 or 110,000 naive CD8 T cells was split into five aliquots, four of which were sequenced. This methods study benchmarked molecular-identifier clustering-based TCR repertoire sequencing (MIDCIRS) and TCR RNA copy counting, using CD8 T cells to do so. Here is what the overall study found, with its caveats: Modeling estimated 2.5 to 3.5 recovered TCR RNA copies per cell, compared with about 10 by digital PCR, which implies 30% to 35% capture efficiency. Spiked-in Jurkat TCR RNA (around eleven copies' worth), which is not part of the donor repertoire, was contained in the naive libraries. In CMV-specific effector cells, clones with more than 20 RNA copies contained over 98% of molecules, whereas in naive cells such clones contained under 1% of molecules. Spiked-in Jurkat TCR RNA equal to a single cell's worth was reported to be detectable even within 1,100,000 naive CD8 T cells. The sizes of highly expanded clones could end up underestimated when identical TCR molecules share a barcode. When barcode sub-clustering was not used, chimeric consensus sequences inflated TCR diversity, with chimeras reaching as high as 47%.

This clonotype was picked up many times. The antigen this receptor binds is unknown. No much larger clone exists at a distance of one base, and base qualities are not known. Libraries of naive CD8 T cells were built from anywhere between about 18,000 and 1,000,000 sorted cells, with 10%, 30% or 50% of the purified RNA used. Naive CD8 T cells were FACS-sorted as CD8+CD4-CCR7+CD45RA+ on a BD FACSAria II into RLT Plus buffer. To test detection sensitivity, Jurkat RNA equal to ten TCR copies was added to samples of roughly 18,000-1,000,000 naive CD8 T cells. Enrichment of CD8 T cells was performed with RosetteSep CD8+ T Cell Enrichment Cocktail and Ficoll-Paque, after which ACK red cell lysis was carried out. Library prep was done by PCR. TCRdb lists the instrument as Illumina HiSeq 4000. Preparation of bulk TCR libraries followed a previously described approach, with the TCR primers listed in Table S5. Purification of total RNA was performed with the Qiagen AllPrep DNA/RNA kit. Before any analysis, reads coming from multiple sequencing runs of the same library were combined into one pool. The paper's processing steps were these. Reads were retained only if an exact TCR constant sequence was present, and the retained reads were trimmed to 150 nt and grouped according to their 12-nt molecular barcodes. Reads in each barcode group were sub-clustered using a 15% Levenshtein threshold, and a quality-weighted consensus sequence was built for each RNA molecule. Non-functional sequences were discarded, and so were lower-count sequences lying one edit away from another sequence. Based on a fit of two negative binomial distributions, barcode sub-clusters having less than 20% of the maximum read count were discarded. The public reads were quality trimmed at Q25 with fastp and then assembled into clones with MiXCR by TCRdb, keeping productive beta chains. Every CDR3 protein is listed once, alongside the most common genes and DNA of its rows. The V and J calls come from TCRdb's annotation, not from the publication. For this sample there are about 640,000 distinct CDR3 sequences; just under 20% appear just once. Clones ranked in the top ten supply around 0.9% of the sample.

Sequenced sample: naive CD8+ T cells from blood, with Jurkat cell RNA spiked in. In the paper's terms, the cell subset or site label means: FACS-sorted CD8+CD4-CCR7+CD45RA+ naive T cells. The sequence came from a human donor in good health. Some libraries in this study had Jurkat cell RNA spiked in.

Read as DNA, the sequence is TGCAGCGTTGGAGGTAGCGGGGGGCCCAGCACAGATACGCAGTATTTT. It translates as CSVGGSGGPSTDTQYF. Recombination joined TRBV29-1 with TRBJ2-3; the central 10 bases match TRBD2. From a lookup of the germline V gene, CDR1 and CDR2 are SQVTM and ANQGSEA. Counted from cysteine to phenylalanine, this CDR3 has 16 amino acids. The only DNA kept is the CDR3, 48 bases in frame from the first base. V trim: 4 bases; J trim: 0 bases; unmatched bases: 7.